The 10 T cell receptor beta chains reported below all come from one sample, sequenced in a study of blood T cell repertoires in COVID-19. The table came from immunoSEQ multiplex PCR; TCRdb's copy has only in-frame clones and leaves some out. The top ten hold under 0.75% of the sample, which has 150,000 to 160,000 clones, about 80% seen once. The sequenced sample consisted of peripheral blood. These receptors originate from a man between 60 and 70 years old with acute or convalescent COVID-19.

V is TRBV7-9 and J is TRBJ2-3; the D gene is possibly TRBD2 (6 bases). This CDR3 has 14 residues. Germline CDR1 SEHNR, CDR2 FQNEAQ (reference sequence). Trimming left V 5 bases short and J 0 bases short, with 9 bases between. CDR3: CASSPGTSTDTQYF. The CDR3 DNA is TGTGCCAGCAGCCCGGGGACTAGCACAGATACGCAGTATTTT.

The CDR3 DNA reads as TGTGCCAGCAGCACCACTAGCGGGGGAAACATTCAGTACTTC. Protein: CASSTTSGGNIQYF. The gene calls are TRBV6-2 or TRBV6-3 and TRBJ2-4; 11 nucleotides align to TRBD2. The V gene end was trimmed by 6 bases and the J gene end by 6 bases; junction bases not matched to a gene: 4. There are 14 residues in the CDR3. CDR1 is MNHEY and CDR2 is SVGEGT in the germline V gene.

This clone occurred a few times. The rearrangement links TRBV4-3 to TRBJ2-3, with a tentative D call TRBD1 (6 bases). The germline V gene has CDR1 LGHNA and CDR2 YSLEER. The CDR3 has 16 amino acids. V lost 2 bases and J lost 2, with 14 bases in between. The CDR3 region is CASSQSDRRSTDTQYF. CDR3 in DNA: TGCGCCAGCAGCCAATCAGACAGGCGATCCACAGATACGCAGTATTTT.

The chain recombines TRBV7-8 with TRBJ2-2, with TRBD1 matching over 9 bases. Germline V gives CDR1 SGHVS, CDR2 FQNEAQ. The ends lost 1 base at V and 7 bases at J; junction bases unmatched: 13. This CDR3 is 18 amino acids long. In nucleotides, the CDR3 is TGTGCCAGCAGCTTAGGTCGACGGGGGACAGGGTCAATCGGGGAGCTGTTTTTT. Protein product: CASSLGRRGTGSIGELFF.

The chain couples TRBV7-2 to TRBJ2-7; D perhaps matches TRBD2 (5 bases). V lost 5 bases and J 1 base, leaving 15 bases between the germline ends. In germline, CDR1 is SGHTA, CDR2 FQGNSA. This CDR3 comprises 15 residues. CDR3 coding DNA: TGTGCCAGCAGCCGGGTCCCCGGGGAGTCCTACGAGCAGTACTTC. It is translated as CASSRVPGESYEQYF.

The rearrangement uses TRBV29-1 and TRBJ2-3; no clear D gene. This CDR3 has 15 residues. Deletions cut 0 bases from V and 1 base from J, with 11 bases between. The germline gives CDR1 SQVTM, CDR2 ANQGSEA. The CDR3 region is CSVEESGQRTDTQYF. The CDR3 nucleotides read TGCAGCGTTGAAGAATCGGGTCAGCGCACAGATACGCAGTATTTT.

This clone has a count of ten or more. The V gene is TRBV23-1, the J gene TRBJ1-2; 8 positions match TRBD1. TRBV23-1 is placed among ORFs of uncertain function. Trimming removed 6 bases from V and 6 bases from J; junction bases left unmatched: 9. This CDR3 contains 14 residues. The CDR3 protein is CASRHRDRSDGYTF. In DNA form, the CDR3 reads TGCGCCAGCAGACACCGGGACAGGTCGGATGGCTACACCTTC.

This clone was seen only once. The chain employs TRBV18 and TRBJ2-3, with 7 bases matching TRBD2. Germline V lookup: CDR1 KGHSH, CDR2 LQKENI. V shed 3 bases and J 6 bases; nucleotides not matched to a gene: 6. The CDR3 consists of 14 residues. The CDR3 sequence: CASSPPGLLDTQYF. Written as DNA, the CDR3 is TGTGCCAGCTCACCTCCGGGACTACTCGATACGCAGTATTTT.

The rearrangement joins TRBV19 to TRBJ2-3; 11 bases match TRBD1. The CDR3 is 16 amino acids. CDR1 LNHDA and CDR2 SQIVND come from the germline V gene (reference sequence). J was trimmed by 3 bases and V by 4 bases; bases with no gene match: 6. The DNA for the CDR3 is TGTGCCAGTAGTAGGCCCCGGGACAGGGGGACAGATACGCAGTATTTT. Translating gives CASSRPRDRGTDTQYF.

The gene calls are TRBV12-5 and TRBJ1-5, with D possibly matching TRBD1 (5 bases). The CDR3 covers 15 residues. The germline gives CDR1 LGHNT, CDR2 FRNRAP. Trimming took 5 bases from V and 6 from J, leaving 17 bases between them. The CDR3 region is CASGAAGGNFQPQHF. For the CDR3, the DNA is TGTGCTAGTGGTGCCGCCGGGGGGAATTTTCAGCCCCAGCATTTT.